This T cell receptor beta chain was recorded in a study of identical twins. CDR3 length: 12 residues. The V gene end was trimmed by 6 bases and the J gene end by 6 bases; junction bases not matched to a gene: 4. Germline CDR1 KGHSH, CDR2 LQKENI. TCRdb recomputed calls from the 5' RACE reads with MiXCR, one row per CDR3 protein. Of approximately 500,000 distinct CDR3 sequences listed, roughly 24% are singletons. A few counts support this clonotype. These same data were also listed under a study on T cells expressing NK-cell markers.

This clonotype was sampled from a woman aged 18-30 years in good health. The chain has TRBV18 and TRBJ1-1; 7 nucleotides line up with TRBD1. The specimen was CD4+ T cells sorted from blood. The CDR3 loop reads CASSRQGSEAFF. CDR3 coding DNA: TGTGCCAGCTCTCGACAGGGCTCTGAAGCTTTCTTT.